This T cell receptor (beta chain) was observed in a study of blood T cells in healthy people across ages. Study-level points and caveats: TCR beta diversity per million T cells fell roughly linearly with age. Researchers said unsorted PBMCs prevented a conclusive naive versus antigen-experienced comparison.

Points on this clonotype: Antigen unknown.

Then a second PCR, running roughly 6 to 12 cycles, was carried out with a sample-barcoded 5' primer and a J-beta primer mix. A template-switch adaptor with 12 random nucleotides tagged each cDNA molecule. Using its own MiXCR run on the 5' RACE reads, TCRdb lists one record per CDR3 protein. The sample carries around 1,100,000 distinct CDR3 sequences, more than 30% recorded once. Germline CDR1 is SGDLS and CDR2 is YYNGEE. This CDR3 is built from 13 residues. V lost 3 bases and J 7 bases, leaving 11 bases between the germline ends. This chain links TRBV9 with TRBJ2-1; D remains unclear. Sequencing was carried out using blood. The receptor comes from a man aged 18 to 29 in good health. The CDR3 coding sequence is TGTGCCAGCAGCGGAGATCTGGAAAATGAGCAGTTCTTC. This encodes CASSGDLENEQFF.